The 29 T cell receptor beta chains below were found in one sample sequenced in a study of CD8+CD57+ T cells in acquired aplastic anemia. Investigators profiled TCR beta VDJ and CDR3 from genomic DNA template. A single record per CDR3 protein comes from TCRdb applying MiXCR to the reads. Of hundreds of thousands of distinct CDR3 sequences in the sample, approximately 70% were seen once. Source material: sorted CD4+, CD8+, or CD8+CD57+ T cells (not recorded which) from PBMCs. The origin of the receptors is a human donor in good health, serving as a control.

The chain joins TRBV9 to TRBJ2-1; tentative D call: TRBD2 (6 bases). CDR1 and CDR2 (germline): SGDLS, YYNGEE. The ends were cut back, 4 bases at V and 6 bases at J, with 14 bases in the middle. The CDR3 consists of 14 residues. The CDR3 region has the DNA TGTGCCAGCAGCCCACCACTCGGGAGCAATGAGCAGTTCTTC. Amino acid sequence: CASSPPLGSNEQFF.

The V gene is TRBV7-2, the J gene TRBJ1-6, with 8 positions matching TRBD1. The length of the CDR3 is 15 residues. CDR1 is SGHTA and CDR2 is FQGNSA in the germline V gene. With V trimmed by 2 bases and J by 6 bases, 3 bases remained unmatched. CDR3 loop: CASSLLGQVNSPLHF. DNA for the CDR3: TGTGCCAGCAGCTTATTGGGACAGGTTAATTCACCCCTCCACTTT.

This clonotype has a count of ten or more. J is TRBJ1-5 and V is TRBV10-3; D is ambiguous. V lost 2 bases to trimming and J lost 7 bases, with 6 bases between them. The CDR3 has 12 amino acids. Per the germline V gene, CDR1 is ENHRY and CDR2 is SYGVKD. This chain's CDR3 is CAISEPRQPQHF. The DNA for the CDR3 is TGTGCCATCAGTGAGCCCCGGCAGCCCCAGCATTTT.

Concerning this clonotype: Given the absence of the conserved phenylalanine or tryptophan at the CDR3 end, a read error is likely. J is TRBJ1-6 and V is TRBV10-2; no definite D call. The CDR3 has 13 residues. Germline-derived CDR1 and CDR2 are WSHSY and SAAADI. V was shortened by 4 bases and J by 13 bases, with 14 bases between the two germline ends. The chain's CDR3 is CASSARASYPLHL. The DNA for the CDR3 is TGCGCCAGCAGTGCGAGGGCCTCATACCCCCTCCACCTT.

Comments on this clonotype: An end of the junction differs from the germline gene, which may be a read error. The chain is built from TRBV19 and TRBJ2-7, with D possibly TRBD1 on 6 matching bases. Germline loops: CDR1 LNHDA, CDR2 SQIVND (reference sequence). The CDR3 covers 15 residues. CDR3 amino acids: CASTPGDLGAGNTNF. The CDR3 region has the DNA TGTGCCAGTACCCCCGGGGATCTGGGGGCTGGAAACACCAACTTC. The full variable domain, with the rest looked up from reference TRBV19 and TRBJ2-7, is DGGITQSPKYLFRKEGQNVTLSCEQNLNHDAMYWYRQDPGQGLRLIYYSQIVNDFQKGDIAEGYSVSREKKESFPLTVTSAQKNPTAFYLCASTPGDLGAGNTNFGPGTRLTVT.

This chain's CDR3 is CASSPAMTGGETQYF. CDR3 bases: TGTGCCAGCAGCCCCGCCATGACCGGGGGAGAGACCCAGTACTTC. The V and J genes are TRBV11-2 and TRBJ2-5, with D perhaps TRBD2 (6 bases). V lost 5 bases to trimming and J lost 4 bases, with 17 bases between them. Germline CDR1 and CDR2: SGHAT and FQNNGV. The CDR3 covers 15 residues.

On this clonotype: This CDR3 is missing its conserved last phenylalanine or tryptophan, likely due to a read error. The limits of the CDR3 on the DNA are not certain, so only TCRdb's listed CDR3 is given. The chain uses TRBV29-1 and TRBJ2-5; the D call in the table, TRBD1, was not verified against the DNA. The CDR3 region is 14 residues in length, termini included. The V gene's germline CDR1 is SQVTM and CDR2 ANQGSEA. This CDR3 reads CSVPGQGYGDTFGS.

This clonotype was seen ten or more times. CDR3 nucleotides: TGTGCCAGCAGTTACGTGGGACTAGCCTCCTACGAGCAGTACTTC. Amino acids: CASSYVGLASYEQYF. V and J are TRBV6-5 and TRBJ2-7; 9 positions agree with TRBD2. CDR1 is MNHEY, CDR2 SVGAGI, per germline. V trimming: 2 bases; J trimming: 0 bases; junction bases outside the gene matches: 2. The CDR3 has 15 residues.

This clonotype turned up a few times. Here the CDR3 DNA reads TGCAGTGCTAGAGAACAGCGGAGCGGGGAAGCCTACGAGCAGTACTTC. It encodes CSAREQRSGEAYEQYF. The chain couples TRBV20-1 to TRBJ2-7; 7 nucleotides line up with TRBD2. V was pared by 0 bases and J by 2 bases, with 10 bases of the junction left unmatched. The CDR3 totals 16 residues. Germline V lookup: CDR1 DFQATT, CDR2 SNEGSKA (reference sequence).

Ten or more counts support this clonotype. The V gene is TRBV6-5, the J gene TRBJ1-2, with a weak D call TRBD1 (5 bases). CDR1 is MNHEY, CDR2 SVGAGI, per germline. This CDR3 comprises 14 residues. The V gene lost 4 bases and the J gene lost 8 bases, with 17 bases spanning the gap. CDR3 amino acids: CASSSTLRAEGYTF. The CDR3, as DNA: TGTGCCAGCAGTTCGACCCTCAGGGCGGAAGGCTACACCTTC.

The rearrangement joins TRBV5-1 to TRBJ2-7; D may be TRBD1 or TRBD2 (6 bases each). The CDR3 totals 13 residues. Germline CDR1 reads SGHRS; CDR2 reads YFSETQ. V was shortened by 4 bases and J by 8 bases, with 16 bases between the two germline ends. The CDR3: CASSLQGGEQQYF. The CDR3 nucleotides read TGCGCCAGCAGCCTACAGGGCGGGGAGCAGCAGTACTTC.

A few counts support this clonotype. A much larger clone differs by one base, so this may be a read error. The CDR3 carries no conserved terminal phenylalanine or tryptophan, so it likely arises from a read error. The chain uses TRBV7-2 and TRBJ2-4; unclear D gene. Looked up from germline, CDR1 is SGHTA and CDR2 is FQGNSA. The germline V and J ends were trimmed by 5 bases and 7 bases, with 12 bases remaining between them. CDR3 size: 13 residues. The CDR3 reads CASSPSPTNIQYL. CDR3 DNA: TGTGCCAGCAGCCCCAGCCCCACCAACATTCAGTACCTC.

On this clonotype: One end of the junction varies from germline; a read error may be responsible. The rearrangement links TRBV9 to TRBJ2-2, with a possible D match to TRBD2 (5 bases). Germline loops: CDR1 SGDLS, CDR2 YYNGEE. The CDR3 is 14 amino acids. CDR3 protein: CASSSRSGSEGEIF. CDR3 coding DNA: TGTGCCAGCAGCTCCCGGTCTGGCTCCGAGGGCGAGATTTTT.

This clonotype has only a few counts. This chain connects TRBV19 to TRBJ1-2; 7 bases are a match to TRBD1. CDR3 size: 15 residues. CDR1 and CDR2 from the germline V gene are LNHDA and SQIVND (reference sequence). Unmatched junction bases numbered 9, after V lost 5 bases and J lost 3 bases. CDR3 protein: CASSSDRALYYGYTF. DNA of the CDR3: TGTGCCAGTAGTTCTGACAGGGCCTTATACTATGGCTACACCTTC. Combining the CDR3 with reference TRBV19 and TRBJ1-2 gives the whole variable domain DGGITQSPKYLFRKEGQNVTLSCEQNLNHDAMYWYRQDPGQGLRLIYYSQIVNDFQKGDIAEGYSVSREKKESFPLTVTSAQKNPTAFYLCASSSDRALYYGYTFGSGTRLTVV.

The chain uses TRBV7-2 and TRBJ2-7, with D unclear. Germline V lookup: CDR1 SGHTA, CDR2 FQGNSA. V lost 6 bases, J lost 5 bases, and 20 bases lay in between. The CDR3 length is 15 residues. This chain's CDR3 is CASSGSGLRRHEQYF. CDR3 sequence (DNA): TGTGCCAGCAGTGGGTCCGGGTTACGCCGCCACGAGCAGTACTTC.

As for this clonotype: Being one base from a much bigger clone, this may be a read error. The chain recombines TRBV7-3 with TRBJ2-1; D is uncertain. CDR1 is SGHTA, CDR2 FQGTGA, per germline. The CDR3 runs to 13 residues. CDR3 in amino acids: CAGSRAGDYEQFF. CDR3 bases: TGTGCCGGCAGCCGGGCAGGTGATTATGAGCAGTTCTTC.

This clonotype was found many times. CDR3 coding DNA: TGCGCCAGCAGTGCCGTAAGGGACACTGAAGCTTTCTTT. It specifies CASSAVRDTEAFF. The gene calls are TRBV10-1 and TRBJ1-1; D not resolved. The CDR3 runs 13 residues. Germline V gene sequence: CDR1 WNHNN, CDR2 SYGVQD (reference sequence). Trimming removed 4 bases at V and 3 bases at J, with 9 bases between.

This clonotype showed up just once. This chain uses TRBV19 with TRBJ1-1; D is possibly TRBD1 (6 bases). This CDR3 has 13 residues. Germline values: CDR1 LNHDA, CDR2 SQIVND (reference sequence). V lost 8 bases and J 0 bases, leaving 10 bases between the germline ends. The CDR3 spells CASRRQVNTEAFF. As DNA, the CDR3 is TGTGCCAGTCGTCGACAGGTGAACACTGAAGCTTTCTTT. The full variable domain, completed using reference TRBV19 and TRBJ1-1, is DGGITQSPKYLFRKEGQNVTLSCEQNLNHDAMYWYRQDPGQGLRLIYYSQIVNDFQKGDIAEGYSVSREKKESFPLTVTSAQKNPTAFYLCASRRQVNTEAFFGQGTRLTVV.

Points on this clonotype: Just one base apart from a much larger clone, this may be a read error. The chain has TRBV24-1 and TRBJ1-5, with D unclear. The CDR3 runs to 13 residues. Germline V lookup: CDR1 KGHDR, CDR2 SFDVKD. The CDR3 nucleotides read TGTGCCACCGGTGATCGGGGAACTCTGCCCCAGCATTTT. Translation gives CATGDRGTLPQHF.

In this sample, this clonotype turned up many times. The chain employs TRBV5-1 and TRBJ2-2; D gene unclear. Germline CDR1 SGHRS, CDR2 YFSETQ. This CDR3 has 18 residues. Deletions cut 0 bases from V and 4 bases from J, with 19 bases between. CDR3: CASSLEAVTLLGTGELFF. CDR3 sequence (DNA): TGCGCCAGCAGCTTGGAGGCAGTTACCTTATTGGGCACCGGGGAGCTGTTTTTT.

This clonotype was seen only a few times. A read error may explain this, as a much larger clone is one base away. This chain joins TRBV19 and TRBJ1-2; weak D call: TRBD1 (5 bases). Germline assignment: CDR1 LNHDA and CDR2 SQIVND (reference sequence). Trimming pared 5 bases from V and 7 bases from J, leaving 11 bases between. The CDR3 is 12 residues long. CDR3 in amino acids: CASSVLQGGYTF. CDR3 coding DNA: TGTGCCAGTAGTGTCCTGCAGGGTGGCTACACCTTC. The variable domain in full, with the rest retrieved from reference TRBV19 and TRBJ1-2, is DGGITQSPKYLFRKEGQNVTLSCEQNLNHDAMYWYRQDPGQGLRLIYYSQIVNDFQKGDIAEGYSVSREKKESFPLTVTSAQKNPTAFYLCASSVLQGGYTFGSGTRLTVV.

DNA for the CDR3: TGTGCCAGCAGTACTACAGGGCGAGATACTGAAGCTTTCTTT. Translated, it gives CASSTTGRDTEAFF. The V gene is TRBV2, the J gene TRBJ1-1; TRBD1 might be the D (6 bases). Between the trimmed V and J ends, which lost 5 bases and 5 bases, there was a span of 15 bases. Looked up from germline, CDR1 is SNHLY and CDR2 is FYNNEI. The CDR3 is made up of 14 amino acids. Combining the CDR3 with reference TRBV2 and TRBJ1-1 gives the whole variable domain EPEVTQTPSHQVTQMGQEVILRCVPISNHLYFYWYRQILGQKVEFLVSFYNNEISEKSEIFDDQFSVERPDGSNFTLKIRSTKLEDSAMYFCASSTTGRDTEAFFGQGTRLTVV.

The chain is built from TRBV25-1 and TRBJ1-2; D not certain. Germline values: CDR1 MGHDK, CDR2 SYGVNS. V dropped 5 bases and J dropped 6 bases, with 10 bases sitting between them. This CDR3 is 12 amino acids long. As DNA, the CDR3 is TGTGCCAGCAGTCCTGACGGTGATGGCTACACCTTC. Residues: CASSPDGDGYTF.

V is TRBV19 and J is TRBJ1-4; 7 bases fit TRBD1. The CDR3 has 12 residues. Germline V CDR1 and CDR2: LNHDA, SQIVND (reference sequence). The V segment lost 6 bases and the J segment 8 bases; nucleotides outside the gene matches: 3. The CDR3 DNA follows: TGTGCCAGTAGCCAGGGGGGCGAAAAACTGTTTTTT. Translating it yields CASSQGGEKLFF.

A word on this clonotype: A single base separates this from a much larger clone, so it may be a read error. CDR3 coding DNA: TGCGCCATCAGCCCCACCAGGCAGACAATAAACACTGAAGCTTTCTTT. Protein product: CAISPTRQTINTEAFF. The rearrangement joins TRBV5-1 to TRBJ1-1; D gene unclear. From germline, CDR1 is SGHRS and CDR2 YFSETQ. The CDR3 covers 16 residues.

This clonotype was found many times. V is TRBV7-2 and J is TRBJ2-2; 10 nucleotides match TRBD2. The V gene's germline CDR1 is SGHTA and CDR2 FQGNSA. V shed 5 bases and J 8 bases; nucleotides not matched to a gene: 8. The CDR3 runs 15 residues. CDR3 coding DNA: TGTGCCAGCAGCACCCAGCGGGGGGGTTTGGGGGAGCTGTTTTTT. It is translated as CASSTQRGGLGELFF.

The chain couples TRBV7-2 to TRBJ2-4; D may be TRBD1 or TRBD2 (5 bases each). The V and J ends lost 5 bases and 4 bases respectively, with 24 bases between them. Looked up from germline, CDR1 is SGHTA and CDR2 is FQGNSA. The CDR3 covers 18 residues. CDR3 protein: CASSPQGPRVLMKNIQYF. In nucleotides, the CDR3 is TGTGCCAGCAGCCCGCAGGGACCAAGGGTTTTGATGAAAAACATTCAGTACTTC.

This clonotype was seen repeatedly, ten times or more. CDR3 amino acids: CASSGRPPGAEAFF. As DNA, the CDR3 is TGTGCCAGTAGTGGGCGACCCCCAGGAGCTGAAGCTTTCTTT. The chain combines TRBV19 with TRBJ1-1; D is uncertain. Germline CDR1 is LNHDA and CDR2 is SQIVND (reference sequence). V was pared by 5 bases and J by 6 bases, with 16 bases between. This CDR3 spans 14 amino acids.

As for this clonotype: This may stem from a read error, because a much larger clone lies one nucleotide away. The chain joins TRBV3-2 to TRBJ1-2; TRBD1 reflects the table's D call only, with no check against the DNA. TRBV3-2 is marked as a pseudogene. The length of the CDR3 is 14 residues. The CDR3 sequence: CACSFQPGTAGYTF. DNA for the CDR3: TGTGCCTGCAGCTTCCAACCGGGGACAGCTGGCTACACCTTC.